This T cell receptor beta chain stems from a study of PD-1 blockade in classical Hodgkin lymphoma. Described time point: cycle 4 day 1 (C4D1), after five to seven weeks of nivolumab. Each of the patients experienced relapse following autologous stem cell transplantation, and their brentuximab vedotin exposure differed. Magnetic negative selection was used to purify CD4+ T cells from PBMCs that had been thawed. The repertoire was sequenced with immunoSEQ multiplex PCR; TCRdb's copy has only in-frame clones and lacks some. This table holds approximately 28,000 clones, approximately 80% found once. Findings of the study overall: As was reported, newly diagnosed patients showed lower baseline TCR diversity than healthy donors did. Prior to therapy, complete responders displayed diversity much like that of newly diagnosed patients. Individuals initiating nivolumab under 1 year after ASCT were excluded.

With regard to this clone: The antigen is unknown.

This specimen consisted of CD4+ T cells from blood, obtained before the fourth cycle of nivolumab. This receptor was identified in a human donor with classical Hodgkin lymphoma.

DNA of the CDR3: TGTGCCATCAGTGAGTCTGGAGGGGGCAGCGATGGCTACACCTTC. This gives the protein CAISESGGGSDGYTF. J is TRBJ1-2 and V is TRBV10-3, with 7 bases identical to TRBD1. The germline V gene has CDR1 ENHRY and CDR2 SYGVKD. Trimming cost V 0 bases and J 6 bases; bases outside gene matches: 7. There are 15 residues in the CDR3.